There are many counts of the clone carrying this TCR beta chain. Its matching antigen is unknown. This specimen belongs to a study of regulatory T cells in long-lasting Graves disease. Trimming removed 1 base from V and 1 base from J; junction bases left unmatched: 0. This CDR3 comprises 14 residues. Germline CDR1 is SNHLY and CDR2 is FYNNEI. Arm-PCR of CDR3 regions with iRepertoire HTBI primers generated TCR beta libraries. TCRdb itself ran the multiplex PCR reads through MiXCR, one entry per CDR3 protein. The sample consists of roughly 500,000 distinct CDR3 sequences, around 15% of them appearing once. This sample's time point: newly diagnosed GD, antithyroid drugs for less than 3 months. Scientists built the TCR library using RNA that was extracted from PBMCs. All patients originated from an endocrinology department located in Xi'an, China. Findings of the study overall: Since the sample size was small, accuracy may have been reduced.

The same sample was also studied in work on T cells in Graves' hyperthyroidism and ophthalmopathy.

The chain is built from TRBV2 and TRBJ2-5; 7 bases map to TRBD1. The TCR was taken from a woman between 50 and 59 years old with Graves disease. Sequencing was performed on peripheral blood mononuclear cells (PBMCs), taken at new diagnosis, from a patient treated with antithyroid drugs. The CDR3 nucleotides are TGTGCCAGCAGTGAAGACAGGGGCCAAGAGACCCAGTACTTC. This codes for CASSEDRGQETQYF. Full variable domain (missing parts from reference TRBV2 and TRBJ2-5): EPEVTQTPSHQVTQMGQEVILRCVPISNHLYFYWYRQILGQKVEFLVSFYNNEISEKSEIFDDQFSVERPDGSNFTLKIRSTKLEDSAMYFCASSEDRGQETQYFGPGTRLLVL.